The 20 T cell receptor beta chains given below trace back to one sample, sequenced in a study of beta chain features in type 1 diabetes. Of the isolated RNA, all was reverse transcribed, and so the sequenced material was expressed TCRB transcripts. Repertoires were generated with immunoSEQ multiplex PCR, while TCRdb's copy carries only in-frame clones and drops some. This sample has under 450,000 clones, with less than 15% found just once. The sequencing sample was made of naive CD4+ T cells from blood. These receptors all come from a woman between 18 and 29 years old in good health.

This clone was seen a few times. Other DNA sequences in this specimen translate into the identical CDR3. This chain links TRBV15 with TRBJ2-7; 8 nucleotides agree with TRBD2. After removal of 5 bases from V and 2 bases from J, the junction contained 8 bases not matched to a gene. The CDR3 contains 15 residues. CDR1 is LNHNV and CDR2 is YYDKDF in the germline V gene (reference sequence). Here the CDR3 DNA reads TGTGCCACCAGCGTAGGACTAGCAGGGACCTACGAGCAGTACTTC. Translation: CATSVGLAGTYEQYF.

The chain couples TRBV7-2 to TRBJ2-6; tentatively, D is TRBD1 (6 bases). CDR1 is SGHTA, CDR2 FQGNSA, per germline. V was pared by 5 bases and J by 0 bases, with 11 bases between. The CDR3 spans 16 residues. The CDR3 spells CASSVDSNSGANVLTF. For the CDR3, the DNA is TGTGCCAGCAGCGTGGACAGTAACTCTGGGGCCAACGTCCTGACTTTC. The whole variable domain, filled in from reference TRBV7-2 and TRBJ2-6, reads GAGVSQSPSNKVTEKGKDVELRCDPISGHTALYWYRQSLGQGLEFLIYFQGNSAPDKSGLPSDRFSAERTGGSVSTLTIQRTQQEDSAVYLCASSVDSNSGANVLTFGAGSRLTVL.

This clone turned up a few times. The chain links TRBV11-2 to TRBJ2-1; D might be TRBD2 (6 bases). The germline V and J ends were trimmed by 1 base and 0 bases, with 7 bases remaining between them. The CDR3 consists of 15 residues. Germline CDR1 SGHAT, CDR2 FQNNGV. The CDR3 coding sequence is TGTGCCAGCAGCTTAGTGCGGGACTCCTACAATGAGCAGTTCTTC. It translates to CASSLVRDSYNEQFF.

The chain employs TRBV18 and TRBJ2-7, with TRBD2 matching 12 bases. Germline lookup yields CDR1 KGHSH and CDR2 LQKENI. Losses at the gene ends were 2 bases for V and 2 bases for J; bases not matched to a gene: 1. The CDR3 spans 15 residues. Here the CDR3 reads CASSPRTSGAYEQYF. The CDR3 DNA follows: TGTGCCAGCTCACCAAGGACTAGCGGGGCCTACGAGCAGTACTTC.

The V call is TRBV12-2, the J call TRBJ2-1; the table's D call TRBD2 went unverified against the DNA. TRBV12-2 is assigned pseudogene status. This CDR3 contains 19 residues. The CDR3 sequence: CASRLALARRTRRGGEQFF. The CDR3 DNA reads TGTGCAAGTCGCTTAGCGCTAGCCCGTAGGACTAGAAGGGGTGGTGAGCAGTTCTTC.

This clone has a handful of counts. This sample includes further DNA sequences coding for the same CDR3. V and J are TRBV15 and TRBJ1-2; maybe TRBD1 (6 bases). The CDR3 covers 13 residues. In germline, CDR1 is LNHNV, CDR2 YYDKDF (reference sequence). V was cut by 0 bases and J by 7 bases, with 9 bases left in between. CDR3 sequence: CATSRDRGFGYTF. Here the CDR3 DNA reads TGTGCCACCAGCAGAGACAGGGGATTTGGCTACACCTTC. Based on the CDR3 plus reference TRBV15 and TRBJ1-2, the full variable domain is DAMVIQNPRYQVTQFGKPVTLSCSQTLNHNVMYWYQQKSSQAPKLLFHYYDKDFNNEADTPDNFQSRRPNTSFCFLDIRSPGLGDTAMYLCATSRDRGFGYTFGSGTRLTVV.

The V call is TRBV25-1, the J call TRBJ2-7; 12 nucleotides align to TRBD2. The V and J ends lost 5 bases and 5 bases, in that order; junction bases with no gene match: 10. The CDR3 is 16 amino acids. In germline, CDR1 is MGHDK, CDR2 SYGVNS. The CDR3 sequence: CASSSRQTSGSHEQYF. In DNA, the CDR3 is TGTGCCAGCAGTAGCCGCCAGACTAGCGGGAGCCACGAGCAGTACTTC.

This clone was found a few times. The CDR3 DNA sequence: TGTGCCAGCAGTTACTCGAGTCTAGCGGGAGGAGAGACCCAGTACTTC. It codes for CASSYSSLAGGETQYF. The rearrangement links TRBV6-6 to TRBJ2-5; 11 bases align to TRBD2. The CDR3 covers 16 residues. J was trimmed by 4 bases and V by 0 bases; bases with no gene match: 4. Germline V gene lookup returns CDR1 MNHNY and CDR2 SVGAGI (reference sequence).

V is TRBV28 and J is TRBJ1-2; D is ambiguous. Trimming pared 3 bases from V and 7 bases from J, leaving 12 bases between. CDR3 length: 13 residues. Looked up from germline, CDR1 is MDHEN and CDR2 is SYDVKM. The CDR3 DNA is TGTGCCAGCAGTTTGGGAGGATCGGGTGGCTACACCTTC. As protein: CASSLGGSGGYTF.

This clone was found a few times. The chain's CDR3 is CASSLGVEQYF. The CDR3 DNA reads TGTGCCAGCAGCCTAGGGGTCGAGCAGTACTTC. The V gene is TRBV6-5, the J gene TRBJ2-7, with D perhaps TRBD1 (5 bases). Trimming took 6 bases from V and 6 from J, leaving 9 bases between them. Germline V gives CDR1 MNHEY, CDR2 SVGAGI. This CDR3 contains 11 residues.

The V call is TRBV11-3, the J call TRBJ2-1; possible D gene TRBD2, 5 bases. Looked up from germline, CDR1 is SGHNT and CDR2 is YENEEA. This CDR3 region has 17 residues. V lost 5 bases and J 6 bases, leaving 23 bases between the germline ends. CDR3 residues: CASSEGFGLSSRNEQFF. CDR3 nucleotides: TGTGCCAGCAGCGAGGGCTTCGGGCTATCGTCTCGCAATGAGCAGTTCTTC.

This clone has only a few counts. The chain links TRBV27 to TRBJ2-2; the D gene is possibly TRBD1 (6 bases). Trimming cost V 5 bases and J 6 bases, with 16 bases left between them. Per germline, CDR1 MNHEY and CDR2 SMNVEV (reference sequence). This CDR3 is 15 amino acids long. The CDR3 protein is CASSAPSQGSGELFF. The CDR3, as DNA: TGTGCCAGCAGTGCCCCATCACAGGGTTCCGGGGAGCTGTTTTTT.

With regard to this clone: Other DNA sequences in the sample encode the same CDR3. The gene calls are TRBV7-8 and TRBJ1-1, with 7 bases matching TRBD1. This CDR3 is built from 15 residues. With V trimmed by 0 bases and J by 0 bases, 1 base remained unmatched. Germline V gene sequence: CDR1 SGHVS, CDR2 FQNEAQ. CDR3 sequence reads: CASSLAGTVNTEAFF. The CDR3 DNA reads TGTGCCAGCAGCTTAGCCGGGACAGTGAACACTGAAGCTTTCTTT. Filled out from reference TRBV7-8 and TRBJ1-1, the complete variable domain reads GAGVSQSPRYKVAKRGQDVALRCDPISGHVSLFWYQQALGQGPEFLTYFQNEAQLDKSGLPSDRFFAERPEGSVSTLKIQRTQQEDSAVYLCASSLAGTVNTEAFFGQGTRLTVV.

The J gene is TRBJ2-1, the V gene TRBV9; weak D call: TRBD2 (6 bases). The CDR3 has 15 residues. Trimming cost V 0 bases and J 8 bases, with 15 bases left between them. CDR1 is SGDLS, CDR2 YYNGEE, per germline. CDR3 in DNA: TGTGCCAGCAGCGTAGGAGGAGGGCCCGCTTATGAGCAGTTCTTC. Protein product: CASSVGGGPAYEQFF.

There are a few counts of this clone. The genes are TRBV28 and TRBJ2-7; 8 bases fit TRBD1. J was trimmed by 7 bases and V by 4 bases; bases with no gene match: 9. Germline-derived CDR1 and CDR2 are MDHEN and SYDVKM. The CDR3 loop spans 14 amino acids. The CDR3 DNA reads as TGTGCCAGCAGTTCCGGACAGGGATTGAGGGAGCAGTACTTC. It translates to CASSSGQGLREQYF.

The chain employs TRBV28 and TRBJ2-7; a weak D match, TRBD1 (6 bases). The CDR3 contains 12 residues. Trimming took 4 bases from V and 11 from J, leaving 15 bases between them. Germline V gene sequence: CDR1 MDHEN, CDR2 SYDVKM. The CDR3 DNA reads TGTGCCAGCAGTTCCCCACAGGGCATCAAGTACTTC. Its protein product is CASSSPQGIKYF. The whole variable domain, remainder taken from reference TRBV28 and TRBJ2-7, is DVKVTQSSRYLVKRTGEKVFLECVQDMDHENMFWYRQDPGLGLRLIYFSYDVKMKEKGDIPEGYSVSREKKERFSLILESASTNQTSMYLCASSSPQGIKYFGPGTRLTVT.

The V and J genes are TRBV15 and TRBJ2-5; perhaps TRBD2 as D (5 bases). The germline V gene encodes CDR1 LNHNV and CDR2 YYDKDF (reference sequence). CDR3 length equals 15 residues. The ends were cut back, 1 base at V and 4 bases at J, with 13 bases in the middle. The CDR3 sequence: CATSRGARTRETQYF. CDR3 in DNA: TGTGCCACCAGCAGAGGAGCGAGGACTCGAGAGACCCAGTACTTC.

This clone was observed a single time. The CDR3 sequence: CASSYSGTYSYEQYF. As DNA, the CDR3 is TGTGCCAGCAGTTACTCGGGGACATACTCCTACGAGCAGTACTTC. The rearrangement joins TRBV6-6 to TRBJ2-7, with D possibly being TRBD1 (6 bases). The V gene lost 0 bases and the J gene lost 0 bases, with 9 bases spanning the gap. The germline gives CDR1 MNHNY, CDR2 SVGAGI (reference sequence). There are 15 residues in the CDR3.

This clone came up a few times. The chain joins TRBV5-1 to TRBJ2-1, with 10 bases that match TRBD1. The CDR3 contains 15 residues. Germline-derived CDR1 and CDR2 are SGHRS and YFSETQ. The ends lost 3 bases at V and 9 bases at J; junction bases unmatched: 9. The CDR3 DNA sequence: TGCGCCAGCAGCTATCCGGGACAGGGGACGGGTGAGCAGTTCTTC. Its translation: CASSYPGQGTGEQFF.

The rearrangement uses TRBV18 and TRBJ2-7, with TRBD1 as a possible D gene (5 bases). Germline CDR1 reads KGHSH; CDR2 reads LQKENI. The CDR3 contains 15 residues. Trimming removed 3 bases at V and 7 bases at J, with 19 bases between. The CDR3 DNA follows: TGTGCCAGCTCACCCCCGGCAGGGTTCGTAGGTGAGCAGTACTTC. It encodes CASSPPAGFVGEQYF.